Shown below are 22 T cell receptor beta chains from a single sample sequenced in a study of blood T cell repertoires in COVID-19. The repertoire was sequenced with immunoSEQ multiplex PCR; TCRdb's copy has only in-frame clones and lacks some. The data contain roughly 71,000 clones, roughly 80% of them singletons. The material sequenced was peripheral blood. Source of these receptors: a man between 50 and 59 years old with active COVID-19.

In this sample, this clone turned up once. V is TRBV7-8 and J is TRBJ2-7, with unresolved D. The CDR3 is 13 amino acids. Trimming took 5 bases from V and 6 from J, leaving 14 bases between them. Germline-derived CDR1 and CDR2 are SGHVS and FQNEAQ. The CDR3: CASSRGYAAEQYF. The CDR3 nucleotides read TGTGCCAGCAGCCGTGGTTATGCGGCCGAGCAGTACTTC.

The chain uses TRBV2 and TRBJ1-1; D unclear. Trimming took 4 bases from V and 3 from J, leaving 3 bases between them. The CDR3 is 11 residues long. CDR1 and CDR2 (germline): SNHLY, FYNNEI. CDR3 DNA: TGTGCCAGCAGTGTCTACACTGAAGCTTTCTTT. It encodes CASSVYTEAFF. The whole variable domain, filled in from reference TRBV2 and TRBJ1-1, reads EPEVTQTPSHQVTQMGQEVILRCVPISNHLYFYWYRQILGQKVEFLVSFYNNEISEKSEIFDDQFSVERPDGSNFTLKIRSTKLEDSAMYFCASSVYTEAFFGQGTRLTVV.

This clone was observed once. This sequence joins TRBV7-9 and TRBJ2-1; the match to TRBD1 covers 9 bases. CDR3 size: 15 residues. Germline CDR1 and CDR2: SEHNR and FQNEAQ (reference sequence). Trimming cost V 6 bases and J 4 bases; bases outside gene matches: 7. CDR3: CASSLRDREYNEQFF. DNA of the CDR3: TGTGCCAGCAGTCTCCGGGACAGGGAATACAATGAGCAGTTCTTC.

This clone has a single count. V and J are TRBV9 and TRBJ2-7; 8 bases are shared with TRBD2. In germline, CDR1 is SGDLS, CDR2 YYNGEE. V was pared by 4 bases and J by 4 bases, with 4 bases of the junction left unmatched. The CDR3 spans 13 residues. The CDR3 bases are TGTGCCAGCAGCATCGGGACTAGGTACGAGCAGTACTTC. As protein: CASSIGTRYEQYF.

The chain couples TRBV7-2 to TRBJ2-1; 10 bases match TRBD1. CDR3 length: 17 amino acids. With V trimmed by 0 bases and J by 2 bases, 4 bases remained unmatched. Germline CDR1 is SGHTA and CDR2 is FQGNSA. As DNA, the CDR3 is TGTGCCAGCAGCTTAGCACGCGGGACAGGGGCCTACAATGAGCAGTTCTTC. Translating gives CASSLARGTGAYNEQFF.

V and J are TRBV12-5 and TRBJ1-5; 7 nucleotides match TRBD1. Germline V CDR1 and CDR2: LGHNT, FRNRAP. The CDR3 is 21 residues long. The junction had 23 bases not matched to a gene; V was cut back by 6 bases and J by 0 bases. The CDR3, as DNA: TGTGCTAGTGGCCTGAGGGGGCCTTCCCATGCGGTGTTCGATAGCAATCAGCCCCAGCATTTT. Encoded protein: CASGLRGPSHAVFDSNQPQHF.

This rearrangement joins TRBV28 to TRBJ1-3; 7 positions match TRBD1. The CDR3 covers 17 residues. The germline CDR1 and CDR2 sequences are MDHEN and SYDVKM. V shed 7 bases and J 3 bases; nucleotides not matched to a gene: 15. CDR3 nucleotide sequence: TGTGCCAGCACCACAGGGGCGGTTGGGCTTGGTGGAAACACCATATATTTT. Residues: CASTTGAVGLGGNTIYF.

The CDR3 reads CASSLLSPVQGNEQFF. CDR3 nucleotides: TGCGCCAGCAGCCTGCTCTCCCCCGTGCAGGGCAATGAGCAGTTCTTC. This chain uses TRBV5-1 with TRBJ2-1; a weak D match, TRBD1 (5 bases). V gave up 4 bases and J gave up 6 bases, with 20 bases separating them. The CDR3 is 16 residues long. Germline V gives CDR1 SGHRS, CDR2 YFSETQ.

The V call is TRBV7-9, the J call TRBJ2-3; 7 bases map to TRBD2. Germline CDR1 and CDR2: SEHNR and FQNEAQ (reference sequence). V trimming: 5 bases; J trimming: 4 bases; junction bases outside the gene matches: 6. This CDR3 comprises 14 residues. The CDR3 here is CASSPRGGSDTQYF. For the CDR3, the DNA is TGTGCCAGCAGCCCGCGCGGGGGTTCAGATACGCAGTATTTT.

The rearrangement joins TRBV10-2 to TRBJ2-7, with a possible D match to TRBD1 (5 bases). The CDR3 is 13 residues long. The germline CDR1 and CDR2 sequences are WSHSY and SAAADI. The V and J ends lost 3 bases and 4 bases respectively, with 10 bases between them. CDR3 nucleotides: TGCGCCAGCAGTGAATACAGGAGATACGAGCAGTACTTC. Translation: CASSEYRRYEQYF.

The chain has TRBV7-2 and TRBJ2-3; no firm D call. Trimming stripped 2 bases from V and 2 bases from J, with 8 bases between. The germline V gene encodes CDR1 SGHTA and CDR2 FQGNSA. The length of the CDR3 is 14 residues. CDR3 sequence reads: CASSLRSFTDTQYF. In DNA form, the CDR3 reads TGTGCCAGCAGCTTACGGTCCTTCACAGATACGCAGTATTTT.

The rearrangement links TRBV12-3 or TRBV12-4 to TRBJ2-7; D call uncertain. The CDR3 covers 11 residues. V lost 4 bases to trimming and J lost 5 bases, with 6 bases between them. This CDR3 is CASSSFNEQYF. The CDR3 DNA is TGTGCCAGCAGTTCCTTTAACGAGCAGTACTTC.

V usage is TRBV3-1 (or the pseudogene TRBV3-2) and J usage is TRBJ2-5; 8 bases are shared with TRBD1. V lost 0 bases and J lost 6; bases outside the gene matches: 6. CDR3 length equals 15 residues. Germline CDR1 is LGHDT and CDR2 is YNNKEL (reference sequence). CDR3: CASSQDPDRVQTQYF. In nucleotides, the CDR3 is TGTGCCAGCAGCCAAGACCCGGACAGGGTACAGACCCAGTACTTC.

This chain's CDR3 is CASSQAGLEQFF. The CDR3, as DNA: TGTGCCAGCAGCCAAGCAGGGCTTGAGCAGTTCTTC. This chain uses TRBV3-1 (or the pseudogene TRBV3-2) with TRBJ2-1; the D gene is possibly TRBD1 (5 bases). Germline values: CDR1 LGHDT, CDR2 YNNKEL (reference sequence). Trimming cost V 1 base and J 9 bases, with 7 bases left between them. The CDR3 has 12 residues.

In the case of this clone: The junction departs from the called germline gene at one end, perhaps through a read error. The rearrangement links TRBV7-7 to TRBJ2-7, with 8 bases fitting TRBD1. Germline V gene lookup returns CDR1 SSHAT and CDR2 FNYEAQ (reference sequence). The CDR3 is 17 amino acids. Here the CDR3 DNA reads TGTGCTAGCAGCTTAGGACCAGGACAGGGCCCATCCTACGAGCAGTACTTC. It codes for CASSLGPGQGPSYEQYF. The full variable domain, with the rest looked up from reference TRBV7-7 and TRBJ2-7, is GAGVSQSPRYKVTKRGQDVTLRCDPISSHATLYWYQQALGQGPEFLTYFNYEAQPDKSGLPSDRFSAERPEGSISTLTIQRTEQRDSAMYRCASSLGPGQGPSYEQYFGPGTRLTVT.

The chain has TRBV18 and TRBJ2-3, with 10 nucleotides matching TRBD2. V shed 2 bases and J 1 base; nucleotides not matched to a gene: 9. Per the germline V gene, CDR1 is KGHSH and CDR2 is LQKENI. The CDR3 covers 18 residues. In nucleotides, the CDR3 is TGTGCCAGCTCACCAAAGGCTAGCGGGAGTACTGGCACAGATACGCAGTATTTT. It is translated as CASSPKASGSTGTDTQYF. The full variable domain, completed using reference TRBV18 and TRBJ2-3, is NAGVMQNPRHLVRRRGQEARLRCSPMKGHSHVYWYRQLPEEGLKFMVYLQKENIIDESGMPKERFSAEFPKEGPSILRIQQVVRGDSAAYFCASSPKASGSTGTDTQYFGPGTRLTVL.

V is TRBV10-2 and J is TRBJ2-1; TRBD2 matches at 9 bases. This CDR3 is 13 amino acids long. J gave up 6 bases and V 8 bases, and 5 bases lay outside the gene matches. From germline, CDR1 is WSHSY and CDR2 SAAADI. CDR3 DNA sequence: TGCGCCAGCCCAGCGGGGGGAGGCAATGAGCAGTTCTTC. Its translation is CASPAGGGNEQFF.

The gene calls are TRBV15 and TRBJ2-7; TRBD1 aligns across 9 bases. V was pared by 0 bases and J by 4 bases, with 7 bases of the junction left unmatched. The germline V gene has CDR1 LNHNV and CDR2 YYDKDF (reference sequence). The CDR3 consists of 16 residues. The DNA of the CDR3 is TGTGCCACCAGCAGAGATTTTGGGACAGGGCCTTACGAGCAGTACTTC. Encoded protein: CATSRDFGTGPYEQYF.

This clone occurred once. The chain couples TRBV4-3 to TRBJ2-1, with 8 bases matching TRBD1. Germline assignment: CDR1 LGHNA and CDR2 YSLEER. V gave up 2 bases and J gave up 0 bases; unmatched junction bases: 12. There are 19 residues in the CDR3. In nucleotides, the CDR3 is TGCGCCAGCAGCCAAAGGGGGACAGGAGCCATCAGCTCCTACAATGAGCAGTTCTTC. Protein sequence: CASSQRGTGAISSYNEQFF.

This sequence joins TRBV25-1 and TRBJ2-7; no clear D gene. Germline V lookup: CDR1 MGHDK, CDR2 SYGVNS. Trimming removed 2 bases at V and 3 bases at J, with 5 bases between. This CDR3 has 12 amino acids. CDR3 bases: TGTGCCAGCAGTGAACAGAACTACGAGCAGTACTTC. This encodes CASSEQNYEQYF.

The genes are TRBV9 and TRBJ2-5; 8 nucleotides agree with TRBD2. The CDR3 loop spans 15 amino acids. Germline CDR1 reads SGDLS; CDR2 reads YYNGEE. V lost 0 bases and J lost 3; bases outside the gene matches: 4. This CDR3 is CASSVGGGTEETQYF. The CDR3 nucleotides read TGTGCCAGCAGCGTAGGCGGGGGGACTGAAGAGACCCAGTACTTC.

The rearrangement links TRBV3-1 (or the pseudogene TRBV3-2) to TRBJ1-4; D is ambiguous. From germline, CDR1 is LGHDT and CDR2 YNNKEL (reference sequence). This CDR3 contains 14 residues. Trimming stripped 3 bases from V and 6 bases from J, with 11 bases between. The CDR3 DNA follows: TGTGCCAGCAGCCATCCGGGGAGGGATGAAAAACTGTTTTTT. It encodes CASSHPGRDEKLFF.